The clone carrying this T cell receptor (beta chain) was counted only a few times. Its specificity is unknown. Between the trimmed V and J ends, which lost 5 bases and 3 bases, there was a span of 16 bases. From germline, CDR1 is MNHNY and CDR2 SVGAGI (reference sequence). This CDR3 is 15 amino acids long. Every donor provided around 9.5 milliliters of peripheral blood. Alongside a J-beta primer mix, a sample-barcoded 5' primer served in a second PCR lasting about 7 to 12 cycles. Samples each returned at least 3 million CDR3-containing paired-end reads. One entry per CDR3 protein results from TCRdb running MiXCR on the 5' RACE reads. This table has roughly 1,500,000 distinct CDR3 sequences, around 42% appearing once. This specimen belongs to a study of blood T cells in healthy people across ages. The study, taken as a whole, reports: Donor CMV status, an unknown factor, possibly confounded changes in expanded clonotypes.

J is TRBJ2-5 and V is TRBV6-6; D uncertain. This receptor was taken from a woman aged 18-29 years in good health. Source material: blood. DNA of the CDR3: TGTGCCAGCAGTAAACGACAAACGAAGGAAGAGACCCAGTACTTC. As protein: CASSKRQTKEETQYF.